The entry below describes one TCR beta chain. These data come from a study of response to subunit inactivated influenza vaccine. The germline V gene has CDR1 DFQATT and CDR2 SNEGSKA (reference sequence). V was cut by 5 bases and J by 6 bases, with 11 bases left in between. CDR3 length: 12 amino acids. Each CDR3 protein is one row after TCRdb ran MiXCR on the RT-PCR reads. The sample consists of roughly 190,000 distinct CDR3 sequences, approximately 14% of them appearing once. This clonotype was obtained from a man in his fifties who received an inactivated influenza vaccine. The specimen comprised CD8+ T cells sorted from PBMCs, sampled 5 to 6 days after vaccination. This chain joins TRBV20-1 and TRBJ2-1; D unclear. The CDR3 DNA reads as TGCAGTGCTGAGAGGCATAGCAATGAGCAGTTCTTC. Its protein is CSAERHSNEQFF.